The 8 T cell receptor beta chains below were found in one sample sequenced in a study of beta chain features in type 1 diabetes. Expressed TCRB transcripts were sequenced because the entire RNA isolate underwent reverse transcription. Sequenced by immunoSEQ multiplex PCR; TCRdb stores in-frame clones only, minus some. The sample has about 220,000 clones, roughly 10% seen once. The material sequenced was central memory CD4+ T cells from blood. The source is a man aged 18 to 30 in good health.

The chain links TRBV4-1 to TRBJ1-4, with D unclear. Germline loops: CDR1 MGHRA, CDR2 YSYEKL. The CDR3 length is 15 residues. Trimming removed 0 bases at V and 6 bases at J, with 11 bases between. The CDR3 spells CASSQEKGWYEKLFF. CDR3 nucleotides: TGCGCCAGCAGCCAAGAGAAGGGATGGTATGAAAAACTGTTTTTT.

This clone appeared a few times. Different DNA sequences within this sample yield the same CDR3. The CDR3: CSGRQGAQETQYF. Written as DNA, the CDR3 is TGCAGCGGGAGACAGGGAGCTCAAGAGACCCAGTACTTC. The V call is TRBV29-1, the J call TRBJ2-5, with 7 bases lining up with TRBD1. V trimming: 7 bases; J trimming: 2 bases; junction bases outside the gene matches: 7. Germline values: CDR1 SQVTM, CDR2 ANQGSEA. The CDR3 spans 13 residues.

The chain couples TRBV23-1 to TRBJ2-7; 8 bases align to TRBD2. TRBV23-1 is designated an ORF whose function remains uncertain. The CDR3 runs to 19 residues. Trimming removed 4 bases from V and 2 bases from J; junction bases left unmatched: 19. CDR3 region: CASSPRGVAGPYPPYEQYF. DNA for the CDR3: TGCGCCAGCAGTCCCCGGGGGGTAGCGGGACCGTACCCCCCCTACGAGCAGTACTTC.

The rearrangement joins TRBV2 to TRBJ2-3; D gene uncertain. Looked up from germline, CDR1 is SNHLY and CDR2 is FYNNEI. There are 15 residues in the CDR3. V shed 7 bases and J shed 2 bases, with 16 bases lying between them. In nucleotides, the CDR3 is TGTGCCAGCAAGGCTTCCCCCCAAAACACAGATACGCAGTATTTT. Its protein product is CASKASPQNTDTQYF.

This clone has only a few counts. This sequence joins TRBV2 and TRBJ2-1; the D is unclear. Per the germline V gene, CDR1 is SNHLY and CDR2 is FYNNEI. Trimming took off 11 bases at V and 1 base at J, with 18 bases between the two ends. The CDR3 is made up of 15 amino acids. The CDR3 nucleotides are TGTGCCTCACGAGTGGTTCTCCCATCCTACAATGAGCAGTTCTTC. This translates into CASRVVLPSYNEQFF.

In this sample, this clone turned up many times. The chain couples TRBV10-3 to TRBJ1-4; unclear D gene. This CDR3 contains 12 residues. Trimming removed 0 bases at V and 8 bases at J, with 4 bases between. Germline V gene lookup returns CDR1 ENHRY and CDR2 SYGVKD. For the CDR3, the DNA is TGTGCCATCAGTGAGTCAGGGGAAAAACTGTTTTTT. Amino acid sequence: CAISESGEKLFF.

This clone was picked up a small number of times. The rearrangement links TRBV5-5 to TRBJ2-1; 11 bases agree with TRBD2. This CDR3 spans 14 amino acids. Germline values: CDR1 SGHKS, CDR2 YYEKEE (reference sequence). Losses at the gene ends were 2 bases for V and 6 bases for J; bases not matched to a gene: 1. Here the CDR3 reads CASSFTSGSNEQFF. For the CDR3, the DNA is TGTGCCAGCAGCTTCACTAGCGGGAGCAATGAGCAGTTCTTC.

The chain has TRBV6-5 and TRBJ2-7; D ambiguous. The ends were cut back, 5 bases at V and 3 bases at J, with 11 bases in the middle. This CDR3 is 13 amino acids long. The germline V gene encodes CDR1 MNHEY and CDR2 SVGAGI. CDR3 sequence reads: CASSEAGFYEQYF. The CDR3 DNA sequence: TGTGCCAGCAGTGAAGCTGGATTCTACGAGCAGTACTTC.